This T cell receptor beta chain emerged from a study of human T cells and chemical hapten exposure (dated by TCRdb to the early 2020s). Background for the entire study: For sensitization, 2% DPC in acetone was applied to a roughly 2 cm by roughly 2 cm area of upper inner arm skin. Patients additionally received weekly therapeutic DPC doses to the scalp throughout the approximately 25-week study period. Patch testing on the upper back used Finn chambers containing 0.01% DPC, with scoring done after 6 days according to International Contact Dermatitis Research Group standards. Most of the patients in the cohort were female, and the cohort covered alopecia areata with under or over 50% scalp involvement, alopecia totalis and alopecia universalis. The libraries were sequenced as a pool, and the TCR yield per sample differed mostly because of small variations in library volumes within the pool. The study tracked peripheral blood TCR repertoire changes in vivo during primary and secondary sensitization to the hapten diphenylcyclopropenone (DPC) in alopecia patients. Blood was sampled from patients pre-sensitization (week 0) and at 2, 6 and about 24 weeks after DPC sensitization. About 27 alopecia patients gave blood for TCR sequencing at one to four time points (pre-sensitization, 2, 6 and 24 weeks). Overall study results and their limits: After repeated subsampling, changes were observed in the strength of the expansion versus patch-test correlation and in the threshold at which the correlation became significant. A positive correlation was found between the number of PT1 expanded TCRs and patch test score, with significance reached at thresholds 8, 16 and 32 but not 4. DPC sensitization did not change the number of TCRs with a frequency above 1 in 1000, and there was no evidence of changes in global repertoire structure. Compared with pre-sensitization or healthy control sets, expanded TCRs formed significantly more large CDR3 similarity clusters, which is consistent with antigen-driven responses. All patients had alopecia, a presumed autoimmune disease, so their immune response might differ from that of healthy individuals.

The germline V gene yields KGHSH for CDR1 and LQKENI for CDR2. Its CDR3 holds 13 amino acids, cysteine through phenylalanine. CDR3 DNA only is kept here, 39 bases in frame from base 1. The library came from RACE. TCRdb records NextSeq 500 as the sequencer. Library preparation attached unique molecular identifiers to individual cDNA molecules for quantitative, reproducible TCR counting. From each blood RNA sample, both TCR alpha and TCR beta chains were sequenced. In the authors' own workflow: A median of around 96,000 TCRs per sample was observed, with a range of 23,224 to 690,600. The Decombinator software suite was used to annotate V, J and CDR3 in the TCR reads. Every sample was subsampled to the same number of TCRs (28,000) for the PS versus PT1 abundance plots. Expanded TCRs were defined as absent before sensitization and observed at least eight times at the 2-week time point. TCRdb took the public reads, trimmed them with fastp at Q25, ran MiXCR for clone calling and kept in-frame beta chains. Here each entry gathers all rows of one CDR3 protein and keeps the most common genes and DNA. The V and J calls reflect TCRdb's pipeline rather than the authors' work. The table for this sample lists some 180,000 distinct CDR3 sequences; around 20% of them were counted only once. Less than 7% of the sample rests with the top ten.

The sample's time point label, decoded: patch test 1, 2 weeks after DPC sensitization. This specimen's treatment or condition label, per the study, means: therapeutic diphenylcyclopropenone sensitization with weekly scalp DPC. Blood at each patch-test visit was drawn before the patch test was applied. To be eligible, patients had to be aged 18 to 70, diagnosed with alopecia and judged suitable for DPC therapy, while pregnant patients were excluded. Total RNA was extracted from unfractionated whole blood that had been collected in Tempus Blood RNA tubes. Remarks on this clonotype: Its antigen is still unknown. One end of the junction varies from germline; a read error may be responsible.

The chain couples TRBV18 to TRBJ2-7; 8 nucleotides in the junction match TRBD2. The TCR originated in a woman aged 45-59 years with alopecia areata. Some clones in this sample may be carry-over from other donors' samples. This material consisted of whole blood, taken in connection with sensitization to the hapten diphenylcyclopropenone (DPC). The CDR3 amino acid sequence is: CASSPFQRENMDF. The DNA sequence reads TGTGCCAGCTCACCATTTCAGCGGGAGAATATGGACTTC.